This T cell receptor beta chain was documented in a study of T cell responses to AZD1222 COVID-19 vaccine. Findings and limits, study-wide: Clonal diversity was possibly underestimated, and the donors were mostly white British, with more females.

Trimming removed 4 bases at V and 5 bases at J, with 18 bases between. The CDR3 is made up of 15 amino acids. CDR1 and CDR2 (germline): LGHNA, YSLEER. On this clone: Its antigen remains unidentified.

Libraries were prepared by immunoSEQ multiplex PCR; TCRdb keeps only in-frame clonotypes and omits some of them. The sample includes 100,000 to 130,000 clones, 92% seen only once; the top ten take roughly 8.9%. V gene TRBV4-3 combines with J gene TRBJ2-7; D is unclear. This specimen consisted of peripheral blood, obtained 28 days after the second AZD1222 dose. This TCR came from an adult who received the AZD1222 COVID-19 vaccine. CDR3 in amino acids: CASSRRKSTVDEQYF. The CDR3 DNA reads as TGCGCCAGCAGCCGCAGGAAGTCCACTGTTGACGAGCAGTACTTC.